The T cell receptor beta chain under discussion was sequenced for a study of blood T cell repertoires in COVID-19. Generated by immunoSEQ multiplex PCR, the TCRdb table keeps only in-frame clones and is missing some. The data contain under 400,000 clones, approximately 87% of them singletons. Looked up from germline, CDR1 is SGHDN and CDR2 is FVKESK. V lost 2 bases to trimming and J lost 4 bases, with 14 bases between them. The CDR3 is 15 amino acids. This receptor was identified in a middle-aged man in a cohort exposed to, infected with or recovered from COVID-19 (not recorded which). What was sequenced was PBMCs or T cells enriched from blood (not recorded which). V and J are TRBV14 and TRBJ1-2; a possible D gene is TRBD1 (5 bases). The CDR3, as DNA: TGTGCCAGCAGCCAACAAATCAGGGTTAGCTATGGCTACACCTTC. This gives the protein CASSQQIRVSYGYTF. Full variable domain (remainder filled in from reference TRBV14 and TRBJ1-2): EAGVTQFPSHSVIEKGQTVTLRCDPISGHDNLYWYRRVMGKEIKFLLHFVKESKQDESGMPNNRFLAERTGGTYSTLKVQPAELEDSGVYFCASSQQIRVSYGYTFGSGTRLTVV.